The sequence of this T cell receptor beta chain was determined in a study of blood T cell repertoires in COVID-19. For the study at large: COVID-19 samples from acute and convalescent phases originated in the United States, Italy and Spain. The analysed material was cDNA or gDNA that came from T cells, B-cell-depleted T cells, or PBMCs.

Original handling: Estimation of nucleated cell counts was performed using reference gene primer amplification. Profiling relied on immunoSEQ multiplex PCR, and the TCRdb table lists in-frame clones only, not all of them. That table gives V, J and clone size, and the DNA gave D and trimming. The sample carries 300,000 to 350,000 clones, 89% recorded once. Trimming cost V 2 bases and J 4 bases, with 15 bases left between them. There are 15 residues in the CDR3. Per germline, CDR1 SGHRS and CDR2 YFSETQ. In Seattle, patients joined the study during active infection and were tracked longitudinally. The chain employs TRBV5-1 and TRBJ1-1, with D possibly TRBD1 on 6 matching bases. The sequencing input was peripheral blood. The TCR sequence derives from a woman aged 60-75 years with COVID-19, enrolled during active disease. The CDR3 sequence is CASSFGGRGGTEAFF. In nucleotides, the CDR3 is TGCGCCAGCAGCTTCGGGGGGCGCGGGGGCACTGAAGCTTTCTTT. Full variable domain (rest looked up from reference TRBV5-1 and TRBJ1-1): KAGVTQTPRYLIKTRGQQVTLSCSPISGHRSVSWYQQTPGQGLQFLFEYFSETQRNKGNFPGRFSGRQFSNSRSEMNVSTLELGDSALYLCASSFGGRGGTEAFFGQGTRLTVV.